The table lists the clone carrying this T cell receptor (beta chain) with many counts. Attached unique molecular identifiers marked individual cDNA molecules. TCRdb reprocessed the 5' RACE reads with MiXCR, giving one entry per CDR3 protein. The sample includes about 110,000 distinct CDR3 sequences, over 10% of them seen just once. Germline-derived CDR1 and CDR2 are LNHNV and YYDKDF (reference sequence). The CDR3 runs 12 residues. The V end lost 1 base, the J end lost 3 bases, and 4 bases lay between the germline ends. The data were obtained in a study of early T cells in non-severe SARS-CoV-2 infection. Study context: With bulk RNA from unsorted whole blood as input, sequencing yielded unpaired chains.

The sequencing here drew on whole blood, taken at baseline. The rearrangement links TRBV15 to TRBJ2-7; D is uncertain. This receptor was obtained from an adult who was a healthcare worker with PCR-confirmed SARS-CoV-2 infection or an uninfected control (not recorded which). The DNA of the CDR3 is TGTGCCACCAGCAGAGGCGACTACGAGCAGTACTTC. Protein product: CATSRGDYEQYF.